This TCR beta chain was documented in a study of T cell responses to AZD1222 COVID-19 vaccine (dated by TCRdb to 2020 to 2022). With regard to the full study: A total of more than 230 trial participants underwent TCR sequencing, of whom about 210 had received two doses of AZD1222 and some 26 had received two doses of the MenACWY control vaccine. Trial participants were enrolled into age subgroups of 18-55, 56-69 and 70-plus years, which contained about 160, 30 and 59 TCR-sequenced participants, respectively. Results the study describes overall, beyond this receptor: Reportedly, close to half of the unique spike-specific TCRs recognized epitopes lying outside the regions that are mutated in the B.1.351 and B.1.1.7 variants. The 56-69-year group was small, and its depth increase did not reach significance, likely because of low power. Participants were mostly white British, with more females than males. The authors suggested clonal diversity may have been underestimated. No day 14 peak-response samples were available, so repertoires were characterized only after the peak T cell response. After two AZD1222 doses, spike-specific TCR breadth and depth were significantly higher than at day 0 and than in MenACWY recipients. The vaccine-associated CD4 TCRs covered the entire spike protein, and the dominant responses fell in regions 160-218 and 743-854. Conclusions about previously exposed vaccinees are limited because only six or seven AZD1222 recipients were SARS-CoV-2 seropositive at baseline.

The CDR3 regions of human TCRbeta chains were subjected to immunosequencing. Turning to the authors' computational methods: TCRs in the repertoires were matched against a reference library of SARS-CoV-2-specific TCRs that had been generated with the MIRA antigen-specificity platform. Breadth was defined as the fraction of unique TCRs that were SARS-CoV-2-associated, and depth was defined as the fraction of total T cells that were SARS-CoV-2-associated. Using the MIRA data, each spike-specific TCR was assigned both to the spike region to which the TCR was reactive and to a CD4 or CD8 class. Log10-transformed breadth and depth values were compared by one-way ANOVA with Sidak's multiple comparisons tests. The table comes from immuneACCESS by way of TCRdb, which keeps in-frame sequences with V and J called. Part of the clones is missing from these tables; in studies checked, under half for an unresolved V gene and the rest for unknown reasons. For V, J and clone size, that table is used; D and trimming come from the DNA. In this sample the table shows 150,000 or so clones, approximately 90% of which occur a single time. The ten top clones hold more than 3% of the sample.

Concerning this clone: Its antigen target is currently unknown. Per-base qualities were not stored, and no clone one base away is much larger.

The time point label on this specimen signifies: about 28 days (+/-7) after the second vaccine dose. AZD1222 recipients with second doses at about 4 weeks or about 12 weeks were pooled, because spike-specific TCR depth and breadth did not differ between schedules. The vaccinee samples were drawn from two UK trials, COV001 and COV002, one of which was a single-blind randomized controlled phase 2/3 trial testing AZD1222 (ChAdOx1 nCoV-19) in healthy adults. For TCRbeta chain sequencing, PBMC samples from trial participants were taken at day 0 and at day 28 after the second dose. Via the germline V gene (reference sequence), CDR1 is LGHDT and CDR2 YNNKEL. The CDR3, from cysteine to phenylalanine, totals 9 residues. The retained sequence is limited to the CDR3, 27 bases, with the frame set at the first base. Deletion took 4 bases off V and 12 bases off J, with a span of 6 bases between the germline ends.

The sequence was collected from an adult who received the AZD1222 COVID-19 vaccine. The V and J genes are TRBV3-1 (or the pseudogene TRBV3-2) and TRBJ1-1, with the D gene not confidently named. The sequenced sample was peripheral blood, obtained 28 days after the second AZD1222 dose. Read as DNA, the sequence is TGTGCCAGCAGCCCCACATCTTTCTTT. This yields the protein CASSPTSFF.